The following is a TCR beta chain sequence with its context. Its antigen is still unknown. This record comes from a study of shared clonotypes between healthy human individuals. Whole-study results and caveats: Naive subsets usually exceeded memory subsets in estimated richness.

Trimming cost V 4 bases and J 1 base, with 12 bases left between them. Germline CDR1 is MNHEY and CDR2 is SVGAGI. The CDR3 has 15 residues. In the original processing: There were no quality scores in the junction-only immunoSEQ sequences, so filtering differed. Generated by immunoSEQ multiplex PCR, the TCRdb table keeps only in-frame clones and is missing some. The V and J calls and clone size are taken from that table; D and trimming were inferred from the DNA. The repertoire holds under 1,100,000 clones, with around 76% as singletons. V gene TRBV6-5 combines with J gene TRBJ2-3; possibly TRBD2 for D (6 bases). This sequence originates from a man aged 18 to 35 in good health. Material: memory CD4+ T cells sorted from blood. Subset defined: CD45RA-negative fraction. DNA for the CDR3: TGTGCCAGCAGTTCGCGGGGCTCCGGCACAGATACGCAGTATTTT. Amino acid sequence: CASSSRGSGTDTQYF.